One sample yielded the 18 T cell receptor beta chains listed below, sequenced in a study of shared clonotypes between healthy human individuals. TCRdb's copy holds only in-frame clones and misses some; the assay was immunoSEQ multiplex PCR. Found here are about 2,200,000 clones, roughly 91% of them singletons; the top ten hold 1.7%. Naive CD8 cells comprised CD45RO-negative, CCR7-positively selected cells, excluding terminally differentiated effector memory CD45RA+ cells. Sequenced sample: naive CD8+ T cells from PBMCs. Receptor source: a man aged 18 to 30 in good health. Some clones in this sample may be carry-over from other donors' samples.

As for this clone: This CDR3 is also generated by other DNA sequences in the sample. The chain recombines TRBV27 with TRBJ2-1; the D is unclear. Trimming removed 2 bases from V and 9 bases from J, with 5 bases in between. The germline gives CDR1 MNHEY, CDR2 SMNVEV (reference sequence). The length of the CDR3 is 11 residues. The CDR3, as DNA: TGTGCCAGCAGTTTAGGCTCTGAGCAGTTCTTC. Translating gives CASSLGSEQFF.

V gene TRBV9 combines with J gene TRBJ2-5; TRBD1 is a possible D gene (7 bases). There are 16 residues in the CDR3. CDR1 and CDR2 from the germline V gene are SGDLS and YYNGEE. V shed 0 bases and J shed 4 bases, with 16 bases lying between them. The CDR3 is CASSVEGGGIGETQYF. DNA of the CDR3: TGTGCCAGCAGCGTAGAAGGAGGGGGCATAGGAGAGACCCAGTACTTC.

This clone was seen just once. The chain links TRBV28 to TRBJ2-5; TRBD1 agrees at 11 bases. The J call may be faulty, since TRBJ2-7 better matches the DNA end. Germline V gene data show CDR1 as MDHEN and CDR2 as SYDVKM. This CDR3 comprises 16 residues. For the CDR3, the DNA is TGTGCCAGCAGTTTATCCCTGGACAGGGGGCGGTCCGAGCAGTACTTC. Encoded protein: CASSLSLDRGRSEQYF.

The chain joins TRBV7-9 to TRBJ2-5; the match to TRBD1 covers 7 bases. The germline V gene has CDR1 SEHNR and CDR2 FQNEAQ (reference sequence). The CDR3 covers 15 residues. V lost 5 bases, J lost 2 bases, and 8 bases stayed unmatched. The CDR3 nucleotides read TGTGCCAGCAGCCACCGGGACAGCTTACAAGAGACCCAGTACTTC. Translated: CASSHRDSLQETQYF.

The chain joins TRBV5-6 to TRBJ2-7, with D uncertain. The germline CDR1 and CDR2 sequences are SGHDT and YYEEEE. The CDR3 has 13 residues. The V and J ends lost 4 bases and 5 bases respectively, with 13 bases between them. The CDR3 protein is CASSLDGSHEQYF. CDR3 bases: TGTGCCAGCAGCCTCGATGGATCGCACGAGCAGTACTTC.

The V and J genes are TRBV2 and TRBJ1-5, with a possible D match to TRBD1 (6 bases). The CDR3 has 14 residues. Looked up from germline, CDR1 is SNHLY and CDR2 is FYNNEI. V was shortened by 2 bases and J by 11 bases, with 16 bases between the two germline ends. The CDR3 bases are TGTGCCAGCAGTGAACCGACAGGTGCCCTAACCCAGCATTTT. Its translation: CASSEPTGALTQHF. Based on the CDR3 plus reference TRBV2 and TRBJ1-5, the full variable domain is EPEVTQTPSHQVTQMGQEVILRCVPISNHLYFYWYRQILGQKVEFLVSFYNNEISEKSEIFDDQFSVERPDGSNFTLKIRSTKLEDSAMYFCASSEPTGALTQHFGDGTRLSIL.

The V and J genes are TRBV4-1 and TRBJ2-1; no firm D call. Germline CDR1 reads MGHRA; CDR2 reads YSYEKL. The V end lost 0 bases, the J end lost 7 bases, and 7 bases lay between the germline ends. This CDR3 spans 13 amino acids. The CDR3 sequence is CASSQEVINEQFF. The CDR3 nucleotides read TGCGCCAGCAGCCAAGAAGTGATAAATGAGCAGTTCTTC.

The CDR3 spells CASSSSRRPYNEQFF. The CDR3 nucleotides read TGTGCCAGCAGTTCTAGCCGGAGGCCCTACAATGAGCAGTTCTTC. The J gene is TRBJ2-1, the V gene TRBV6-5, with D perhaps matching TRBD2 (5 bases). CDR1 MNHEY and CDR2 SVGAGI come from the germline V gene. V gave up 4 bases and J gave up 2 bases, with 12 bases separating them. The CDR3 covers 15 residues.

This chain uses TRBV29-1 with TRBJ2-7, with D unresolved. From germline, CDR1 is SQVTM and CDR2 ANQGSEA. The CDR3 runs 16 residues. The V end was cut by 4 bases, the J end by 6 bases, with 25 bases between. The CDR3 protein is CSVGKGRTPVSSEQYF. The DNA of the CDR3 is TGCAGCGTTGGAAAGGGCAGGACCCCCGTTTCATCCGAGCAGTACTTC.

The gene calls are TRBV10-3 and TRBJ1-2, with D maybe TRBD1 (6 bases). This CDR3 is built from 18 residues. Germline V gene lookup returns CDR1 ENHRY and CDR2 SYGVKD. Between the trimmed V and J ends, which lost 0 bases and 3 bases, there was a span of 20 bases. CDR3 protein: CAISESGIGPRGDYGYTF. CDR3 nucleotide sequence: TGTGCCATCAGTGAGTCGGGCATAGGACCAAGGGGGGACTATGGCTACACCTTC.

With regard to this clone: Different DNA sequences within this sample yield the same CDR3. J is TRBJ2-1 and V is TRBV11-2, with TRBD2 as a possible D gene (6 bases). Germline values: CDR1 SGHAT, CDR2 FQNNGV. The CDR3 has 15 residues. Trimming took off 2 bases at V and 3 bases at J, with 11 bases between the two ends. The CDR3 loop is CASSLWGGNYNEQFF. In DNA, the CDR3 is TGTGCCAGCAGCTTATGGGGCGGGAACTACAATGAGCAGTTCTTC. Full variable domain (missing parts from reference TRBV11-2 and TRBJ2-1): EAGVAQSPRYKIIEKRQSVAFWCNPISGHATLYWYQQILGQGPKLLIQFQNNGVVDDSQLPKDRFSAERLKGVDSTLKIQPAKLEDSAVYLCASSLWGGNYNEQFFGPGTRLTVL.

This chain links TRBV10-3 with TRBJ2-7, with 7 positions matching TRBD2. Germline CDR1 is ENHRY and CDR2 is SYGVKD. The ends lost 4 bases at V and 5 bases at J; junction bases unmatched: 11. CDR3 length: 15 amino acids. CDR3 in DNA: TGTGCCATCAGTGTAGTGGTAGGGACTAACGACGAGCAGTACTTC. As protein: CAISVVVGTNDEQYF.

V usage is TRBV6-1 and J usage is TRBJ2-2; D ambiguous. The CDR3 runs 12 residues. Germline CDR1 MNHNS, CDR2 SASEGT. V dropped 8 bases and J dropped 6 bases, with 10 bases sitting between them. As DNA, the CDR3 is TGTGCCAGCCTACTGGAATCCGGGGAGCTGTTTTTT. This sequence encodes CASLLESGELFF.

This clone was picked up one time. The chain carries TRBV5-1 and TRBJ2-1, with TRBD2 identical over 8 bases. The CDR3 runs 16 residues. Trimming removed 5 bases from V and 0 bases from J; junction bases left unmatched: 7. Germline CDR1 reads SGHRS; CDR2 reads YFSETQ. CDR3 loop: CASRPPGGSSYNEQFF. The CDR3, as DNA: TGCGCCAGCAGGCCTCCGGGGGGGAGCTCCTACAATGAGCAGTTCTTC.

Notes on this clone: The identical CDR3 is also encoded by other nucleotide sequences in the sample. The chain has TRBV7-3 and TRBJ2-1; no reliable D call. Germline-derived CDR1 and CDR2 are SGHTA and FQGTGA. V was clipped by 3 bases and J by 8 bases, with 5 bases between them. The CDR3 length is 11 residues. For the CDR3, the DNA is TGTGCCAGCAGCTTTGGGGATGAGCAGTTCTTC. This sequence encodes CASSFGDEQFF.

This rearrangement joins TRBV29-1 to TRBJ2-2; TRBD2 might be the D (6 bases). V was clipped by 5 bases and J by 4 bases, with 8 bases between them. Germline V gene data show CDR1 as SQVTM and CDR2 as ANQGSEA. The CDR3 is made up of 12 amino acids. CDR3 sequence: CSVSGGTGELFF. In nucleotides, the CDR3 is TGCAGCGTTTCCGGGGGCACCGGGGAGCTGTTTTTT.

This clone is a singleton in its sample. The gene calls are TRBV30 and TRBJ2-1; tentative D call: TRBD1 (5 bases). V lost 2 bases and J lost 9, with 11 bases in between. Germline CDR1 reads GTSNPN; CDR2 reads SVGIG (reference sequence). This CDR3 spans 12 amino acids. CDR3 sequence reads: CAWSPDSPEQFF. The CDR3 bases are TGTGCCTGGAGTCCCGACAGCCCTGAGCAGTTCTTC.

This clone was observed once. J is TRBJ2-7 and V is TRBV6-6; D unclear. V shed 5 bases and J shed 1 base, with 12 bases lying between them. The CDR3 has 14 amino acids. Germline V gene data show CDR1 as MNHNY and CDR2 as SVGAGI (reference sequence). The CDR3 region is CASSTDGPSYEQYF. CDR3 nucleotide sequence: TGTGCCAGCAGTACGGACGGGCCTTCCTACGAGCAGTACTTC.